This T cell receptor (beta chain) is drawn from a study of shared clonotypes between healthy human individuals. The CDR3 is 14 residues long. The assay was immunoSEQ multiplex PCR, and TCRdb's table has in-frame clones only and misses some. The sample lists roughly 1,800,000 clones; about 95% were seen once. Terminally differentiated effector memory CD45RA+ cells were excluded from the naive CD8 cells, which were CD45RO-negative and positively selected for CCR7. This rearrangement joins TRBV21-1 to TRBJ1-2; TRBD1, the table's D call, lacks a check against the DNA. TRBV21-1 constitutes a pseudogene. The sequence came from a man between 18 and 29 years old in good health. Sequences were obtained from naive CD8+ T cells sorted from blood. For the CDR3, the DNA is TGTGCCAGCAGTACGGGACACCTCTTCTATGGCTACACCTTC. This sequence encodes CASSTGHLFYGYTF.